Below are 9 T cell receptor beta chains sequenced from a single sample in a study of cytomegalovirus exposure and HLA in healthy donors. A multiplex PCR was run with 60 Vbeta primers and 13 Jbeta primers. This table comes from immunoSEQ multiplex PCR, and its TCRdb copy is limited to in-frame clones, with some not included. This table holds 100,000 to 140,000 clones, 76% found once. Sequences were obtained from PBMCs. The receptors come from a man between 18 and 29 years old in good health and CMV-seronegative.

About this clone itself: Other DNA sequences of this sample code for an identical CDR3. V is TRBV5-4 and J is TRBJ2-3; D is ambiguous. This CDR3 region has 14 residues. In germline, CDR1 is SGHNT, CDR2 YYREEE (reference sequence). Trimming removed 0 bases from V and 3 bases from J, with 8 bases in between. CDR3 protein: CASSLGRGTDTQYF. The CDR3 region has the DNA TGTGCCAGCAGCTTGGGCCGAGGTACAGATACGCAGTATTTT.

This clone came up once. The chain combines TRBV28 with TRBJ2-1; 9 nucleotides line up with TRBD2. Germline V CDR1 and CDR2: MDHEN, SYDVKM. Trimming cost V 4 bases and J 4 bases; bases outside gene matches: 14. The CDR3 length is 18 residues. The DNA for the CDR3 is TGTGCCAGCAGTTCCATCTTAGGCGCGGGGGGGCCTTACAATGAGCAGTTCTTC. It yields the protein CASSSILGAGGPYNEQFF.

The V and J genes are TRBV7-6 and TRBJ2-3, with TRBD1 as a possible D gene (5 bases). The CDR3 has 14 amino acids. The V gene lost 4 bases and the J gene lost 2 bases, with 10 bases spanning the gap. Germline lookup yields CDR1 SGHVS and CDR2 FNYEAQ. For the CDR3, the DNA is TGTGCCAGCAGCTCCCAAGGGGTCACAGATACGCAGTATTTT. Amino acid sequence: CASSSQGVTDTQYF. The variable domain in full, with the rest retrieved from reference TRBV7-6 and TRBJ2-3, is GAGVSQSPRYKVTKRGQDVALRCDPISGHVSLYWYRQALGQGPEFLTYFNYEAQQDKSGLPNDRFSAERPEGSISTLTIQRTEQRDSAMYRCASSSQGVTDTQYFGPGTRLTVL.

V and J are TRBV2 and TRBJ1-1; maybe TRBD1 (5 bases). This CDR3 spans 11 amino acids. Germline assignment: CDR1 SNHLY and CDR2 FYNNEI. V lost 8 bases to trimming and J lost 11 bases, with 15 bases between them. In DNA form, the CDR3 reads TGTGCCAGCGACCCGCCCCCAGGGGCTTTCTTT. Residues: CASDPPPGAFF.

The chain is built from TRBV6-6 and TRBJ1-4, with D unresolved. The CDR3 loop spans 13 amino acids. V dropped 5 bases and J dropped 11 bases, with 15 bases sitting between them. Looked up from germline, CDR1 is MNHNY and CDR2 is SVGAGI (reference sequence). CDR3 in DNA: TGTGCCAGCAGTACCGACCTAGGTGGGAAACTGTTTTTT. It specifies CASSTDLGGKLFF.

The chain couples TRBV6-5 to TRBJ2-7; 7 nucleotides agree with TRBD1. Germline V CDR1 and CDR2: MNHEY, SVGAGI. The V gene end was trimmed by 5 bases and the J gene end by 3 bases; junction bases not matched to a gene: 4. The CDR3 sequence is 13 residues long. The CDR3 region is CASSQTGIYEQYF. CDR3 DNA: TGTGCCAGCAGTCAGACAGGGATCTACGAGCAGTACTTC.

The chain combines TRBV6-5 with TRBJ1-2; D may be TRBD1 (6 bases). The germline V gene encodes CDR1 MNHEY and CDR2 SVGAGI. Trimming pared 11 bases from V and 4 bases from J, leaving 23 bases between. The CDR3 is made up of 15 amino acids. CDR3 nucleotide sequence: TGTGCCTCGCACGGCTGGGTTAAAGGGGGCTATGGCTACACCTTC. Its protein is CASHGWVKGGYGYTF.

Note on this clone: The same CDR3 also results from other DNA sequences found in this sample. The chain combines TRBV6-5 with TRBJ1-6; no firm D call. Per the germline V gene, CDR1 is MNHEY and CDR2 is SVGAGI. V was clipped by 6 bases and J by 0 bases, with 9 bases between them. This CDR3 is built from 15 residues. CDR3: CASSYRSSYNSPLHF. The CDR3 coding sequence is TGTGCCAGCAGCTACCGGAGCTCCTATAATTCACCCCTCCACTTT.

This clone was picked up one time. DNA of the CDR3: TGTGCCAGCTCACCAGGTCTGAGGGTCCCAGATACGCAGTATTTT. It specifies CASSPGLRVPDTQYF. V and J are TRBV18 and TRBJ2-3; a possible D gene is TRBD2 (5 bases). CDR1 and CDR2 from the germline V gene are KGHSH and LQKENI. With 2 bases removed from V and 4 bases from J, the gap between germline ends came to 13 bases. The CDR3 is 15 amino acids.